Presented here are 22 T cell receptor beta chains from one specimen sequenced in a study of T cell responses to AZD1222 COVID-19 vaccine. TCRdb keeps only in-frame clones here, not all; method: immunoSEQ multiplex PCR. The table records about 150,000 clones, just over 90% of them present only once. The material sequenced was peripheral blood, taken on day 0 of AZD1222 vaccination. All receptors come from an adult in good health.

Notes on this clone: At the DNA level, this CDR3 is encoded by other sequences in the same sample as well. The chain combines TRBV5-1 with TRBJ2-7; D assignment may be TRBD1 or TRBD2 (5 bases each). This CDR3 region has 15 residues. Germline V gene sequence: CDR1 SGHRS, CDR2 YFSETQ. The V and J ends lost 1 base and 0 bases respectively, with 11 bases between them. This CDR3 reads CASSLRGASSYEQYF. The CDR3 bases are TGCGCCAGCAGCTTGAGAGGGGCCAGCTCCTACGAGCAGTACTTC.

The rearrangement uses TRBV6-6 and TRBJ1-5; 8 nucleotides line up with TRBD1. Germline assignment: CDR1 MNHNY and CDR2 SVGAGI (reference sequence). The CDR3 has 18 amino acids. Trimming took 5 bases from V and 0 from J; bases not matched to a gene: 12. The CDR3 loop is CASSPLTGALYSNQPQHF. The CDR3 nucleotides read TGTGCCAGCAGTCCTCTGACAGGGGCGCTCTATAGCAATCAGCCCCAGCATTTT.

The rearrangement links TRBV6-6 to TRBJ1-6, with D maybe TRBD1 (6 bases). Per the germline V gene, CDR1 is MNHNY and CDR2 is SVGAGI (reference sequence). The CDR3 contains 12 residues. V lost 5 bases and J lost 13, with 12 bases in between. The CDR3 loop reads CASSPWGLPLHF. For the CDR3, the DNA is TGTGCCAGCAGTCCCTGGGGGCTCCCCCTCCACTTT.

The genes are TRBV15 and TRBJ1-4; no clear D. V was trimmed by 5 bases and J by 2 bases, leaving 9 bases between them. CDR1 and CDR2 (germline): LNHNV, YYDKDF (reference sequence). There are 14 residues in the CDR3. The CDR3 reads CATSPSWTNEKLFF. The CDR3 nucleotides read TGTGCCACCAGCCCTTCGTGGACTAATGAAAAACTGTTTTTT.

The gene calls are TRBV9 and TRBJ2-1; TRBD2 aligns across 8 bases. CDR3 length: 15 residues. With 3 bases clipped from V and 13 bases from J, the junction kept 15 bases outside the gene matches. Germline V gene lookup returns CDR1 SGDLS and CDR2 YYNGEE. The CDR3 sequence: CASSAGGERGTEQFF. The CDR3 DNA sequence: TGTGCCAGCAGCGCCGGCGGGGAGCGGGGGACTGAACAGTTCTTC.

This clone occurred a few times. The rearrangement uses TRBV3-1 (or the pseudogene TRBV3-2) and TRBJ2-3; D is undetermined. The CDR3 is 14 residues long. In germline, CDR1 is LGHDT, CDR2 YNNKEL (reference sequence). Trimming stripped 5 bases from V and 1 base from J, with 10 bases between. CDR3 nucleotides: TGTGCCAGCAGCGGCGTGGCGGGCACAGATACGCAGTATTTT. Amino acids: CASSGVAGTDTQYF.

The V and J genes are TRBV18 and TRBJ1-6; 9 nucleotides line up with TRBD1. Trimming took 4 bases from V and 7 from J; bases not matched to a gene: 2. The CDR3 contains 14 residues. Germline V CDR1 and CDR2: KGHSH, LQKENI. The CDR3 DNA reads as TGTGCCAGCTCACTCACAGGGGGCAATTCACCCCTCCACTTT. This translates into CASSLTGGNSPLHF.

The J gene is TRBJ2-2, the V gene TRBV9; tentatively, D is TRBD1 or TRBD2 (5 bases each). This CDR3 is built from 19 residues. Trimming removed 0 bases from V and 0 bases from J, with 18 bases in between. Germline V gene sequence: CDR1 SGDLS, CDR2 YYNGEE. CDR3 protein: CASSVAASTGTANTGELFF. CDR3 nucleotides: TGTGCCAGCAGCGTAGCGGCTTCCACCGGGACGGCGAACACCGGGGAGCTGTTTTTT.

In nucleotides, the CDR3 is TGTGCCAGCAGCTTCCGGACAGCAAACACTGAAGCTTTCTTT. Protein: CASSFRTANTEAFF. V is TRBV5-4 and J is TRBJ1-1; D may be TRBD1 (6 bases). From germline, CDR1 is SGHNT and CDR2 YYREEE (reference sequence). This CDR3 is built from 14 residues. Trimming pared 2 bases from V and 2 bases from J, leaving 10 bases between.

The chain employs TRBV5-4 and TRBJ1-3; 7 bases line up with TRBD1. This CDR3 is 15 amino acids long. Germline V lookup: CDR1 SGHNT, CDR2 YYREEE (reference sequence). V gave up 4 bases and J gave up 4 bases; unmatched junction bases: 8. CDR3 region: CASSVATGAGNTIYF. DNA for the CDR3: TGTGCCAGCAGCGTAGCTACAGGGGCAGGAAACACCATATATTTT. Filled out from reference TRBV5-4 and TRBJ1-3, the complete variable domain reads ETGVTQSPTHLIKTRGQQVTLRCSSQSGHNTVSWYQQALGQGPQFIFQYYREEENGRGNFPPRFSGLQFPNYSSELNVNALELDDSALYLCASSVATGAGNTIYFGEGSWLTVV.

The chain employs TRBV6-5 and TRBJ1-5; 9 bases are a match to TRBD1. Germline V CDR1 and CDR2: MNHEY, SVGAGI. The V and J ends lost 6 bases and 7 bases, in that order; junction bases with no gene match: 4. The CDR3 has 13 residues. The DNA for the CDR3 is TGTGCCAGCAGGGACAGGGGTGGGCAGCCCCAGCATTTT. Protein product: CASRDRGGQPQHF.

The CDR3 protein is CASSLAAGAGANVLTF. CDR3 bases: TGCGCCAGCAGCTTGGCCGCAGGGGCTGGGGCCAACGTCCTGACTTTC. The genes are TRBV5-1 and TRBJ2-6; the D gene is possibly TRBD1 (6 bases). V lost 0 bases to trimming and J lost 2 bases, with 9 bases between them. The CDR3 is 16 residues long. Per the germline V gene, CDR1 is SGHRS and CDR2 is YFSETQ.

The chain combines TRBV4-2 with TRBJ1-1; maybe TRBD1 (5 bases). The CDR3 loop spans 14 amino acids. Germline lookup yields CDR1 LGHNA and CDR2 YNFKEQ. V was shortened by 0 bases and J by 2 bases, with 7 bases between the two germline ends. CDR3 sequence: CASSQDRANTEAFF. The CDR3 DNA reads TGTGCCAGCAGCCAAGACAGGGCAAACACTGAAGCTTTCTTT.

The chain uses TRBV2 and TRBJ2-7, with 7 bases identical to TRBD1. This CDR3 has 15 residues. Trimming at V came to 6 bases and at J to 9 bases, leaving 17 bases not matched to a gene. The germline V gene encodes CDR1 SNHLY and CDR2 FYNNEI. CDR3 DNA sequence: TGTGCCAGCAGCGCGCCACAGGGGCTCCTACGAGCGCAGTACTTC. Its protein is CASSAPQGLLRAQYF.

The V gene is TRBV9, the J gene TRBJ2-7; D is perhaps TRBD1 (6 bases). V gave up 0 bases and J gave up 5 bases, with 15 bases separating them. Germline CDR1 reads SGDLS; CDR2 reads YYNGEE. The CDR3 sequence is 15 residues long. The CDR3 sequence: CASSVGPARGHEQYF. The CDR3 DNA reads TGTGCCAGCAGCGTAGGTCCGGCCAGGGGCCACGAGCAGTACTTC.

The rearrangement uses TRBV21-1 and TRBJ1-1; the table's D call TRBD1 went unverified against the DNA. TRBV21-1 is a recognized pseudogene. This CDR3 is built from 15 residues. CDR3 sequence (DNA): TGTGCCAGCAGCTTCCTGGGGGCAGGTGGAACTGAAGCTTTCTTT. As protein: CASSFLGAGGTEAFF.

Here the CDR3 DNA reads TGTGCCAGCAGCTTAAGTTTGAGGGTTACTGGAAACACCATATATTTT. It yields the protein CASSLSLRVTGNTIYF. The rearrangement joins TRBV7-9 to TRBJ1-3; D remains ambiguous. Per the germline V gene, CDR1 is SEHNR and CDR2 is FQNEAQ (reference sequence). V was clipped by 2 bases and J by 2 bases, with 13 bases between them. The length of the CDR3 is 16 residues.

The chain couples TRBV19 to TRBJ2-7; 10 nucleotides match TRBD1. The germline V gene has CDR1 LNHDA and CDR2 SQIVND (reference sequence). The CDR3 spans 17 residues. V was pared by 1 base and J by 5 bases, with 11 bases of the junction left unmatched. In DNA, the CDR3 is TGTGCCAGTAGTATAGCCGGGGCGGGGACAGGGGTCAACGAGCAGTACTTC. This encodes CASSIAGAGTGVNEQYF.

The sample holds a few counts of this clone. V and J are TRBV27 and TRBJ2-7; possible D gene TRBD2, 5 bases. Trimming left V 8 bases short and J 1 base short, with 12 bases between. CDR1 MNHEY and CDR2 SMNVEV come from the germline V gene (reference sequence). CDR3 length: 13 residues. DNA for the CDR3: TGTGCCAGCCGGCCGCCGGGGTCCTACGAGCAGTACTTC. This gives the protein CASRPPGSYEQYF.

The gene calls are TRBV2 and TRBJ2-7; 12 positions match TRBD1. The CDR3 runs to 14 residues. After removal of 6 bases from V and 7 bases from J, the junction contained 7 bases not matched to a gene. The germline V gene encodes CDR1 SNHLY and CDR2 FYNNEI. CDR3 residues: CASSRDRGPGEQYF. CDR3 nucleotides: TGTGCCAGCAGCCGGGACAGGGGGCCTGGGGAGCAGTACTTC.

This sequence joins TRBV7-6 and TRBJ1-1; the D is unclear. Germline assignment: CDR1 SGHVS and CDR2 FNYEAQ. The V gene lost 8 bases and the J gene lost 1 base, with 8 bases spanning the gap. This CDR3 region has 12 residues. DNA of the CDR3: TGTGCCAGCGGGCATCCGAACACTGAAGCTTTCTTT. Translation gives CASGHPNTEAFF.

The rearrangement joins TRBV5-1 to TRBJ2-1; maybe TRBD1 (6 bases). This CDR3 spans 20 amino acids. The germline V gene has CDR1 SGHRS and CDR2 YFSETQ. V was trimmed by 4 bases and J by 0 bases, leaving 26 bases between them. CDR3 coding DNA: TGCGCCAGCAGCCCAGATGGACAGCTCACGGGAATCAGCTCCTACAATGAGCAGTTCTTC. It is translated as CASSPDGQLTGISSYNEQFF.